The clone carrying this T cell receptor (beta chain) was detected only a few times. Germline V gene data show CDR1 as DFQATT and CDR2 as SNEGSKA (reference sequence). The CDR3 covers 14 residues. With a J-beta primer mix and a sample-barcoded 5' primer, a second PCR ran about 6 to 11 cycles. TCRdb called the 5' RACE reads again in MiXCR, with one record for every CDR3 protein. Of 540,000 or so distinct CDR3 sequences listed, approximately 25% are singletons. This sample stems from a study of blood T cells in healthy people across ages. The same data also contributed to another study, on T cells of mothers and their children. As reported in that work: Similar thymic selection effects on TCR recombination output appear in pairs, both related and unrelated.

The material sequenced was blood. The rearrangement uses TRBV20-1 and TRBJ2-1, with D possibly TRBD1 on 6 matching bases. The better agreement between TRBJ2-7 and the DNA end casts doubt on the J call. This sequence originates from a boy between 10 and 17 years old in good health. The CDR3 protein is CSAGQSWISYEQYF. CDR3 DNA: TGCAGTGCTGGACAGAGTTGGATCTCCTACGAGCAGTACTTC.